The entry below describes one TCR beta chain. The entry originates in a study of shared T cell receptors in the human thymus. Deletions cut 4 bases from V and 8 bases from J, with 15 bases between. Germline V gene lookup returns CDR1 SGHRS and CDR2 YFSETQ. The CDR3 length is 14 residues. Using immunoSEQ multiplex PCR, the repertoire was profiled, and TCRdb retains in-frame clones only, with some absent. The data contain fewer than 700,000 clones, 88% of them singletons. The sample was also linked to a second study, of human thymus T cells.

The chain has TRBV5-1 and TRBJ1-4, with D possibly matching TRBD1 (6 bases). Sequenced input: thymocytes. The origin of this receptor is a boy in the first two years of life with a congenital heart defect. CDR3 DNA: TGCGCCAGCAGCCGAGACAGGAGACCAGAAAAACTGTTTTTT. Translation gives CASSRDRRPEKLFF.